This T cell receptor (beta chain) was profiled in a study of blood T cell repertoires in COVID-19. Study details: Donors in the United States, Italy and Spain gave samples during acute or convalescent COVID-19.

Assay: immunoSEQ multiplex PCR; the TCRdb copy retains only in-frame clones and omits some. The sample includes about 150,000 clones, more than 75% of them seen just once. Germline V gene sequence: CDR1 KGHDR, CDR2 SFDVKD. After removal of 9 bases from V and 2 bases from J, the junction contained 10 bases not matched to a gene. This CDR3 has 15 amino acids. This chain connects TRBV24-1 to TRBJ2-7, with 9 bases identical to TRBD1. The clonotype comes from a human donor with acute or convalescent COVID-19. The donor label of this sample is uncertain. The sequencing sample was made of peripheral blood. The CDR3 region is CATASSRDRAYEQYF. CDR3 coding DNA: TGTGCCACCGCTTCTTCGAGGGACAGGGCCTACGAGCAGTACTTC.